This T cell receptor (beta chain) was identified in a study of human T cells and chemical hapten exposure. For the study at large: An area of 2 cm by 2 cm on upper inner arm skin received 2% DPC for sensitization. Readings were taken at 6 days from patch tests that had applied 0.01% DPC to the upper back.

Documented time point: patch test 1, 2 weeks after DPC sensitization. Treatment given: therapeutic diphenylcyclopropenone sensitization with weekly scalp DPC. It was from unfractionated whole blood that total RNA was extracted. Germline V gives CDR1 MDHEN, CDR2 SYDVKM. V lost 5 bases, J lost 2 bases, and 16 bases lay in between. CDR3 length: 17 amino acids. What the library attached to individual cDNA molecules were unique molecular identifiers. TCRdb re-analysed the RACE reads in MiXCR, keeping a single row per CDR3 protein. The sample records 40,000 to 65,000 distinct CDR3 sequences, about 11% being singletons.

The sample here was whole blood, taken in connection with sensitization to the hapten diphenylcyclopropenone (DPC). The TCR comes from a woman aged 40 to 50 with alopecia areata. Some clones in this sample may be carry-over from other donors' samples. The chain is built from TRBV28 and TRBJ2-6; D uncertain. The CDR3 DNA is TGTGCCAGCAGTCGCGGACCTGCCCTTCCTGGGGCCAACGTCCTGACTTTC. Protein product: CASSRGPALPGANVLTF.